This TCR beta chain was found in a study of low-dose radiotherapy and immunotherapy resistance in tumors. TRAV- and TRBV-specific primers were used for first-strand cDNA, which covered alpha and beta chains. PCR amplification of the TCRs was performed with Phusion for 20 PCR cycles, and it relied on a constant-region primer together with a V-primer adapter. Via MiXCR, TCRdb re-called the reads, giving one row per CDR3 protein. The sample contains tens of thousands of distinct CDR3 sequences, 25% to 40% of which appear only once. There are 15 residues in the CDR3. CDR1 and CDR2 (germline): SGHRS, YFSETQ. V gave up 2 bases and J gave up 4 bases; unmatched junction bases: 4. Stated time point: before trial treatment. Ipilimumab, nivolumab, aspirin, low-dose cyclophosphamide and low-dose radiotherapy were administered to donors. Advanced solid tumors lacking tumor-infiltrating lymphocytes were present in eligible patients.

This clonotype was found many times. The material was PBMCs, obtained before treatment. This receptor was obtained from a male donor with gallbladder cancer. The chain joins TRBV5-1 to TRBJ2-5, with TRBD2 matching 11 bases. The CDR3 is CASSFEGLAVETQYF. In DNA form, the CDR3 reads TGCGCCAGCAGCTTCGAGGGACTAGCGGTAGAGACCCAGTACTTC.